This passage covers 21 T cell receptor beta chains from one sample sequenced in a study of neoadjuvant anti-PD-1 for oral cavity cancer. Generated by immunoSEQ multiplex PCR, the TCRdb table keeps only in-frame clones and is missing some. The data hold 11,000 to 15,000 clones, with less than 85% observed a single time. The sample was PBMCs, taken before nivolumab (anti-PD-1) treatment. Receptors were obtained from a person aged 40 to 85 with oral cavity squamous cell carcinoma.

The chain uses TRBV5-1 and TRBJ2-2, with D unresolved. CDR3 size: 14 residues. CDR1 and CDR2 (germline): SGHRS, YFSETQ. Trimming shortened V by 0 bases and J by 5 bases, and 8 bases separated the two germline ends. CDR3 sequence reads: CASSLDWGTGELFF. In DNA, the CDR3 is TGCGCCAGCAGCTTGGATTGGGGAACCGGGGAGCTGTTTTTT.

The chain links TRBV28 to TRBJ1-2, with D uncertain. In germline, CDR1 is MDHEN, CDR2 SYDVKM. This CDR3 has 12 amino acids. Trimming shortened V by 4 bases and J by 4 bases, and 7 bases separated the two germline ends. CDR3 DNA: TGTGCCAGCAGTTGGCTGTTCTATGGCTACACCTTC. It codes for CASSWLFYGYTF.

The rearrangement links TRBV2 to TRBJ1-1; D might be TRBD1 (5 bases). Trimming took 5 bases from V and 4 from J, leaving 14 bases between them. The V gene's germline CDR1 is SNHLY and CDR2 FYNNEI. This CDR3 region has 14 residues. The CDR3 loop is CASSKQGKATEAFF. The CDR3 DNA sequence: TGTGCCAGCAGTAAGCAGGGCAAAGCCACTGAAGCTTTCTTT. Supplemented by reference TRBV2 and TRBJ1-1, the full variable domain reads EPEVTQTPSHQVTQMGQEVILRCVPISNHLYFYWYRQILGQKVEFLVSFYNNEISEKSEIFDDQFSVERPDGSNFTLKIRSTKLEDSAMYFCASSKQGKATEAFFGQGTRLTVV.

The sample holds a few counts of this clone. A junction boundary mismatches the germline segment, possibly from a read error. The chain combines TRBV27 with TRBJ2-7; TRBD1 agrees at 11 bases. Per the germline V gene, CDR1 is MNHEY and CDR2 is SMNVEV (reference sequence). This CDR3 contains 12 residues. The CDR3 sequence is CASSSGTGGWNF. CDR3 bases: TGTGCCAGCAGTTCAGGGACAGGGGGTTGGAATTTC.

V is TRBV10-2 and J is TRBJ1-3; TRBD1 might be the D (5 bases). Germline CDR1 and CDR2: WSHSY and SAAADI. The CDR3 extends over 15 amino acids. Trimming removed 9 bases from V and 0 bases from J, with 15 bases in between. The CDR3 protein is CASDRDGDSGNTIYF. CDR3 DNA: TGCGCCAGTGACCGGGACGGAGACTCTGGAAACACCATATATTTT.

This clone has a handful of counts. This chain links TRBV7-2 with TRBJ1-5, with 7 bases lining up with TRBD1. Germline V gene lookup returns CDR1 SGHTA and CDR2 FQGNSA. After removal of 5 bases from V and 5 bases from J, the junction contained 3 bases not matched to a gene. The CDR3 contains 13 residues. DNA of the CDR3: TGTGCCAGCAGCGACAGGGTTTATCAGCCCCAGCATTTT. Residues: CASSDRVYQPQHF.

This clone was recorded a few times. The chain recombines TRBV5-1 with TRBJ1-1; weak D call: TRBD1 (5 bases). In germline, CDR1 is SGHRS, CDR2 YFSETQ. The CDR3 extends over 14 amino acids. V dropped 4 bases and J dropped 0 bases, with 10 bases sitting between them. The DNA of the CDR3 is TGCGCCAGCAGCGAGGGACGGATGAACACTGAAGCTTTCTTT. Encoded protein: CASSEGRMNTEAFF.

This rearrangement joins TRBV27 to TRBJ2-2, with unresolved D. The CDR3 is 13 amino acids. Germline V gene lookup returns CDR1 MNHEY and CDR2 SMNVEV (reference sequence). Trimming removed 3 bases at V and 3 bases at J, with 5 bases between. DNA for the CDR3: TGTGCCAGCAGTTTCCGACACACCGGGGAGCTGTTTTTT. Translated, it gives CASSFRHTGELFF.

This clone has only one observation. A read error may produce the germline difference seen at one junction end. CDR3 loop: CASRLEGVEGGYTF. The CDR3, as DNA: TGTGCCAGCAGATTGGAAGGGGTAGAGGGTGGCTACACCTTC. V gene TRBV5-5 combines with J gene TRBJ1-2; TRBD1 is a possible D gene (5 bases). CDR1 is SGHKS and CDR2 is YYEKEE in the germline V gene (reference sequence). The CDR3 is 14 residues long. The full variable domain, completed using reference TRBV5-5 and TRBJ1-2, is DAGVTQSPTHLIKTRGQQVTLRCSPISGHKSVSWYQQVLGQGPQFIFQYYEKEERGRGNFPDRFSARQFPNYSSELNVNALLLGDSALYLCASRLEGVEGGYTFGSGTRLTVV.

The V gene is TRBV2, the J gene TRBJ2-2; maybe TRBD1 (5 bases). CDR1 is SNHLY, CDR2 FYNNEI, per germline. V was cut by 7 bases and J by 0 bases, with 12 bases left in between. This CDR3 comprises 15 residues. The CDR3 coding sequence is TGTGCCAGCAAGATCAGGGCTGCGAACACCGGGGAGCTGTTTTTT. Its protein is CASKIRAANTGELFF.

The chain joins TRBV4-1 to TRBJ1-2, with 9 bases matching TRBD1. The CDR3 runs 14 residues. Per the germline V gene, CDR1 is MGHRA and CDR2 is YSYEKL. Unmatched junction bases numbered 3, after V lost 3 bases and J lost 4 bases. In DNA, the CDR3 is TGCGCCAGCAGCCAGGGACAGGGAATCTATGGCTACACCTTC. Residues: CASSQGQGIYGYTF.

The gene calls are TRBV15 and TRBJ1-1; D gene uncertain. The CDR3 consists of 15 residues. The germline CDR1 and CDR2 sequences are LNHNV and YYDKDF (reference sequence). Trimming removed 3 bases from V and 2 bases from J, with 13 bases in between. The CDR3 DNA reads as TGTGCCACCAGCAGGGACCCGAGGTTTAACACTGAAGCTTTCTTT. The encoded protein is CATSRDPRFNTEAFF.

The chain uses TRBV7-9 and TRBJ2-7; D assignment may be TRBD1 or TRBD2 (7 bases each). The germline V gene encodes CDR1 SEHNR and CDR2 FQNEAQ (reference sequence). The CDR3 has 15 amino acids. The ends were cut back, 6 bases at V and 6 bases at J, with 21 bases in the middle. CDR3 DNA sequence: TGTGCCAGCAGTTCCCCAGGGGGGGTTCGAGGCGAGCAGTACTTC. Amino acids: CASSSPGGVRGEQYF.

This clone came up a few times. The V call is TRBV6-1, the J call TRBJ1-1, with a possible D match to TRBD1 (6 bases). CDR1 is MNHNS and CDR2 is SASEGT in the germline V gene. Trimming removed 4 bases from V and 10 bases from J, with 19 bases in between. The CDR3 contains 14 residues. In DNA, the CDR3 is TGTGCCAGCAGTGGGGTAGGGGGGAGCGGCGTAGCTTTCTTT. It specifies CASSGVGGSGVAFF.

The chain has TRBV6-5 and TRBJ2-7; 7 bases align to TRBD2. The germline V gene has CDR1 MNHEY and CDR2 SVGAGI. J was trimmed by 1 base and V by 6 bases; bases with no gene match: 9. The CDR3 is 15 amino acids. For the CDR3, the DNA is TGTGCCAGCAGCTCCGGCGGCGGGGGTTCCTACGAGCAGTACTTC. It specifies CASSSGGGGSYEQYF.

This sequence joins TRBV9 and TRBJ1-3; D is unresolved. Germline assignment: CDR1 SGDLS and CDR2 YYNGEE. V dropped 0 bases and J dropped 0 bases, with 7 bases sitting between them. CDR3 size: 15 residues. CDR3 coding DNA: TGTGCCAGCAGCGTAGAGGTCCTCTCTGGAAACACCATATATTTT. Translation gives CASSVEVLSGNTIYF. Full variable domain (remainder filled in from reference TRBV9 and TRBJ1-3): DSGVTQTPKHLITATGQRVTLRCSPRSGDLSVYWYQQSLDQGLQFLIQYYNGEERAKGNILERFSAQQFPDLHSELNLSSLELGDSALYFCASSVEVLSGNTIYFGEGSWLTVV.

V and J are TRBV5-4 and TRBJ2-4; TRBD1 might be the D (5 bases). The length of the CDR3 is 16 residues. The germline V gene has CDR1 SGHNT and CDR2 YYREEE (reference sequence). V lost 0 bases, J lost 0 bases, and 10 bases lay in between. The CDR3 DNA is TGTGCCAGCAGCTTGGAGGCAGGGCTAGCCAAAAACATTCAGTACTTC. The encoded protein is CASSLEAGLAKNIQYF.

This clone has more than one count but fewer than ten. The chain joins TRBV5-1 to TRBJ2-3; the D gene is possibly TRBD1 (6 bases). The V end lost 4 bases, the J end lost 9 bases, and 15 bases lay between the germline ends. The CDR3 length is 13 residues. In germline, CDR1 is SGHRS, CDR2 YFSETQ. CDR3 DNA sequence: TGCGCCAGCAGCCCTGATTTGAGGGGGACGCAGTATTTT. This sequence encodes CASSPDLRGTQYF.

The J gene is TRBJ2-1, the V gene TRBV16; 7 bases line up with TRBD1. V lost 2 bases, J lost 11 bases, and 3 bases stayed unmatched. The CDR3 is made up of 12 amino acids. Looked up from germline, CDR1 is KGHSY and CDR2 is FQNENV. The CDR3 nucleotides read TGTGCCAGCAGCCAACAGGGGGAGAAGCAGTTCTTC. Residues: CASSQQGEKQFF.

This chain links TRBV5-1 with TRBJ1-6, with D perhaps TRBD1 (6 bases). The V and J ends lost 5 bases and 8 bases respectively, with 11 bases between them. Germline V gene lookup returns CDR1 SGHRS and CDR2 YFSETQ. The CDR3 has 13 residues. The CDR3 here is CASRGGSDSPLHF. DNA of the CDR3: TGCGCCAGCAGAGGGGGAAGTGATTCACCCCTCCACTTT.

The V and J genes are TRBV2 and TRBJ2-1; D may be TRBD1 (6 bases). CDR3 size: 14 residues. V was trimmed by 6 bases and J by 1 base, leaving 10 bases between them. Germline values: CDR1 SNHLY, CDR2 FYNNEI. The CDR3 DNA sequence: TGTGCCAGCAGGGGGCAGGGGTCCTACAATGAGCAGTTCTTC. Residues: CASRGQGSYNEQFF.